This entry features one T cell receptor beta chain sequence. These data belong to a study of blood T cell repertoires in COVID-19. Across the whole study: The United States, Italy and Spain provided the acute and convalescent COVID-19 samples. T cells, B-cell-depleted T cells, or PBMCs provided the cDNA or gDNA that served as material.

Original processing notes: By means of reference gene primer amplification, nucleated cell counts were estimated. This table comes from immunoSEQ multiplex PCR, and its TCRdb copy is limited to in-frame clones, with some not included. That table furnishes V, J and clone size, whereas the DNA furnished D and trimming. The table records some 30,000 clones, under 95% of them present only once. Sequenced sample: peripheral blood. This TCR derives from a man in his 70s with active or convalescent COVID-19.

The CDR3 reads CASSKREGLNEQFF. DNA for the CDR3: TGTGCCAGCAGCAAGCGGGAGGGGCTCAATGAGCAGTTCTTC. V usage is TRBV7-3 and J usage is TRBJ2-1, with 10 bases lining up with TRBD2. The CDR3 is made up of 14 amino acids. Germline assignment: CDR1 SGHTA and CDR2 FQGTGA. The V gene end was trimmed by 5 bases and the J gene end by 6 bases; junction bases not matched to a gene: 4.